A selection of T cell receptor beta chains follows, all from one sample in a study of blood T cell repertoires in COVID-19. Using immunoSEQ multiplex PCR, the repertoire was profiled, and TCRdb retains in-frame clones only, with some absent. Of some 190,000 clones listed, less than 85% are singletons. Sample: peripheral blood. The receptors were gathered from a woman aged 80 or over with active or convalescent COVID-19. The CDR3 runs from the conserved cysteine through the conserved F or W. Each record gives: J gene, D gene, clone size, V gene, CDR3 protein, CDR3 DNA. The D gene is left open where the match is weak. Some rows have no size entry. The others give once, few or many, or a class for an expanded clone.

>TRBJ1-3|.|.|TRBV18
CASSPPSRSGIGNTIYF
TGTGCCAGCTCACCACCCAGCAGGTCAGGGATTGGAAACACCATATATTTT
>TRBJ1-4|TRBD1|.|TRBV4-1
CASSQRRTGDEKLFF
TGCGCCAGCAGCCAGAGACGGACAGGGGATGAAAAACTGTTTTTT
>TRBJ2-1|.|.|TRBV11-3
CASSDPDKPNEQFF
TGTGCCAGCAGTGACCCGGACAAACCCAATGAGCAGTTCTTC
>TRBJ1-5|TRBD1|few|TRBV30
CAWSQGNSNQPQHF
TGTGCCTGGTCACAGGGGAATAGCAATCAGCCCCAGCATTTT
>TRBJ2-1|.|.|TRBV30
CAWRGLGGKSSYNEQFF
TGTGCCTGGAGGGGCTTAGGGGGAAAAAGCTCCTACAATGAGCAGTTCTTC
>TRBJ1-2|.|once|TRBV5-4
CASSSVSGGYTF
TGTGCCAGCAGCTCCGTGAGTGGTGGCTACACCTTC
>TRBJ2-2|TRBD1|.|TRBV5-1
CASSFGTANTGELFF
TGCGCCAGCAGCTTCGGGACAGCGAACACCGGGGAGCTGTTTTTT
>TRBJ2-2|TRBD1|few|TRBV6-5
CASSRTGVDTGELFF
TGTGCCAGCAGTCGGACAGGGGTAGACACCGGGGAGCTGTTTTTT
>TRBJ2-4|TRBD2|once|TRBV2
CASSDRTSGRVQYF
TGTGCCAGCAGTGATAGGACTAGCGGTAGAGTTCAGTACTTC
>TRBJ2-1|TRBD1|.|TRBV19
CASSQQGVDEQFF
TGTGCCAGTAGCCAACAGGGGGTCGATGAGCAGTTCTTC
>TRBJ2-5|TRBD1|.|TRBV28
CASWDSQETQYF
TGTGCCAGCTGGGACAGTCAAGAGACCCAGTACTTC
>TRBJ1-1|.|.|TRBV19
CASSIKGGTFF
TGTGCCAGTAGTATAAAGGGAGGGACTTTCTTT
>TRBJ2-1|.|.|TRBV28
CASSSFPHNEQFF
TGTGCCAGCAGTTCCTTCCCCCACAATGAGCAGTTCTTC
>TRBJ1-5|.|.|TRBV29-1
CSVVWQGNQPQHF
TGCAGCGTTGTGTGGCAGGGAAATCAGCCCCAGCATTTT
>TRBJ1-2|.|.|TRBV6-1
CASSEVGGAYYGYTF
TGTGCCAGCAGTGAAGTGGGGGGGGCTTACTATGGCTACACCTTC
>TRBJ1-2|TRBD1|.|TRBV20-1
CSASHEGAGYGYTF
TGCAGTGCTAGTCACGAGGGGGCCGGCTATGGCTACACCTTC
>TRBJ2-1|.|.|TRBV14
CASSQGQSYNEQFF
TGTGCCAGCAGCCAAGGACAGTCCTACAATGAGCAGTTCTTC
>TRBJ1-5|TRBD1|.|TRBV6-1
CASSGGTGSSNQPQHF
TGTGCCAGCAGTGGCGGGACAGGGAGTAGCAATCAGCCCCAGCATTTT
>TRBJ2-3|TRBD2|.|TRBV5-1
CASSFGRLAGGNTDTQYF
TGCGCCAGCAGCTTTGGCCGACTAGCGGGAGGTAACACAGATACGCAGTATTTT
>TRBJ1-2|TRBD1|.|TRBV6-1
CASSVTHGQGVNGYTF
TGTGCCAGCAGTGTTACCCATGGGCAGGGGGTAAATGGCTACACCTTC
>TRBJ2-1|.|.|TRBV18
CASSLDAGSYNEQFF
TGTGCCAGCTCCCTAGACGCTGGCTCCTACAATGAGCAGTTCTTC
>TRBJ2-2|.|.|TRBV6-5
CASSPFWSTGELFF
TGTGCCAGCAGCCCCTTCTGGAGCACCGGGGAGCTGTTTTTT
>TRBJ2-7|TRBD2|.|TRBV6-5
CASSTRLAGVHEQYF
TGTGCCAGCAGTACCCGACTAGCGGGAGTCCACGAGCAGTACTTC
>TRBJ1-2|TRBD1|.|TRBV20-1
CSARTGNGYTF
TGCAGTGCCCGGACAGGGAATGGCTACACCTTC
>TRBJ1-3|TRBD1|.|TRBV5-8
CASSYDRGSWNTIYF
TGTGCCAGCAGCTATGACAGGGGTTCGTGGAACACCATATATTTT
>TRBJ2-1|.|.|TRBV6-1
CASSEVAGPTYNEQFF
TGTGCCAGCAGTGAAGTCGCGGGTCCGACATACAATGAGCAGTTCTTC
>TRBJ1-2|TRBD1|.|TRBV19
CASKAQGAYGYTF
TGTGCCAGTAAGGCACAGGGGGCCTATGGCTACACCTTC
>TRBJ1-2|TRBD1|.|TRBV6-5
CASRPGQGMLYGYTF
TGTGCCAGCCGGCCGGGACAGGGGATGTTGTATGGCTACACCTTC